This is a list of T cell receptor beta chains from one sample in a study of T cell repertoires in cytomegalovirus infection. TCRdb reprocessed the reads with MiXCR, giving one entry per CDR3 protein. Among roughly 300,000 distinct CDR3 sequences listed, roughly 24% were seen once. Sequenced sample: PBMCs. These receptors all come from a human donor in good health (CMV status not recorded). Some clones in this sample may be carry-over from other donors' samples. The CDR3 runs from the conserved cysteine through the conserved F or W. A D gene is named only where the DNA matches it firmly. Not every row has a clone size; where given, it reads once, few, many or a size class.

size	V	J	D	CDR3	DNA
.	TRBV20-1	TRBJ1-5	TRBD1	CSARVTGGRQPQHF	TGCAGTGCTAGAGTTACAGGGGGCCGTCAGCCCCAGCATTTT
many	TRBV2	TRBJ2-5	.	CASSDSSGAQYF	TGTGCCAGCAGCGACTCCTCAGGGGCCCAGTACTTC
few	TRBV28	TRBJ1-3	.	CASSFSQAGGNTIYF	TGTGCCAGCAGTTTTTCGCAGGCGGGGGGAAACACCATATATTTT
many	TRBV7-2	TRBJ1-4	.	CASRRGEKLFF	TGTGCCAGCAGACGGGGTGAAAAACTGTTTTTT
many	TRBV7-2	TRBJ2-3	TRBD2	CASSSSGLGTDTQYF	TGTGCCAGCAGCTCCTCGGGACTAGGCACAGATACGCAGTATTTT
few	TRBV7-6	TRBJ2-7	.	CASSLGRDLTYEQYF	TGTGCCAGCAGCTTAGGGAGGGACTTGACCTACGAGCAGTACTTC
.	TRBV20-1	TRBJ2-4	.	CSARDGGEAKNIQYF	TGCAGTGCTAGAGATGGGGGAGAGGCCAAAAACATTCAGTACTTC
many	TRBV7-2	TRBJ2-2	.	CASSLGGRAGELFF	TGTGCCAGCAGCCTAGGAGGGCGGGCCGGGGAGCTGTTTTTT
many	TRBV7-7	TRBJ2-1	TRBD1	CASSLAGGSEQFF	TGTGCCAGCAGCCTAGCAGGGGGTAGTGAGCAGTTCTTC
.	TRBV27	TRBJ2-3	TRBD2	CASSPMVAGYLDTQYF	TGTGCCAGCAGTCCCATGGTAGCGGGTTATTTAGATACGCAGTATTTT
.	TRBV7-4	TRBJ2-5	TRBD2	CASSSRGGWQETQYF	TGTGCCAGCAGCTCCCGGGGGGGCTGGCAAGAGACCCAGTACTTC
.	TRBV20-1	TRBJ2-3	TRBD2	CSARGVAASTDTQYF	TGCAGTGCCCGGGGGGTAGCGGCTAGCACAGATACGCAGTATTTT
few	TRBV20-1	TRBJ1-2	TRBD1	CSGTWGQGIHGYTF	TGCAGTGGCACGTGGGGACAGGGGATACATGGCTACACCTTC
.	TRBV9	TRBJ2-3	TRBD2	CASSKGTSEKDTQYF	TGTGCCAGCAGCAAAGGGACTAGCGAAAAAGATACGCAGTATTTT
few	TRBV19	TRBJ2-1	.	CASSIVRVSSYNEQFF	TGTGCCAGTAGTATAGTCCGGGTGAGCTCCTACAATGAGCAGTTCTTC
.	TRBV29-1	TRBJ2-1	TRBD2	CSVDSETSGSYNEQFF	TGCAGCGTTGATTCAGAAACTAGCGGGTCCTACAATGAGCAGTTCTTC
.	TRBV6-5	TRBJ2-1	TRBD2	CASSYNRRVAGDNEQFF	TGTGCCAGCAGTTACAATCGTAGGGTAGCGGGGGACAATGAGCAGTTCTTC
few	TRBV7-2	TRBJ2-3	.	CASSLASPLGQYF	TGTGCCAGCAGCTTAGCGAGTCCCCTCGGGCAGTATTTT
.	TRBV9	TRBJ2-1	.	CASRAGESYNEQFF	TGTGCCAGCAGGGCAGGGGAGTCCTACAATGAGCAGTTCTTC
.	TRBV6-1	TRBJ1-4	.	CASRRTAAATNEKLFF	TGTGCCAGCAGGAGAACAGCAGCTGCAACTAATGAAAAACTGTTTTTT
many	TRBV7-2	TRBJ2-3	.	CASSLGGGQNTQYF	TGTGCCAGCAGCTTAGGTGGCGGGCAAAATACGCAGTATTTT
.	TRBV7-3	TRBJ2-1	.	CASSAGLSYNEQFF	TGTGCCAGCAGCGCGGGGCTCTCCTACAATGAGCAGTTCTTC